Below are 28 T cell receptor beta chains sequenced from a single sample in a study of Graves' ophthalmopathy and Graves' hyperthyroidism. Amplifying from RNA transcripts, the study obtained TCR beta CDR3 regions. HTBI primers served in a first-round RT-PCR, which a second-round multiplex PCR followed. TCRdb reprocessed the multiplex PCR reads via MiXCR and lists one record per CDR3 protein. The sample yields about 1.2 million distinct CDR3 sequences, about two fifths seen once. The specimen was peripheral blood or thyroid tissue (not recorded which). All receptors come from an adult man with Graves' hyperthyroidism.

The J gene is TRBJ2-5, the V gene TRBV25-1; no clear D. Germline V gene data show CDR1 as MGHDK and CDR2 as SYGVNS. The CDR3 totals 11 residues. Between the trimmed V and J ends, which lost 8 bases and 9 bases, there was a span of 13 bases. The CDR3 DNA is TGTGCCAGCTCCCCATCGGTGGCCCAGTACTTC. It specifies CASSPSVAQYF.

This clonotype was recorded many times. The chain joins TRBV7-7 to TRBJ2-2; the D gene is possibly TRBD1 (5 bases). V shed 3 bases and J shed 0 bases, with 8 bases lying between them. The CDR3 sequence is 15 residues long. Per the germline V gene, CDR1 is SSHAT and CDR2 is FNYEAQ (reference sequence). The CDR3 nucleotides are TGTGCCAGCAGCTTGAGCAGGGCGAACACCGGGGAGCTGTTTTTT. Translating gives CASSLSRANTGELFF.

This chain connects TRBV12-3 or TRBV12-4 to TRBJ1-4; D not resolved. Trimming removed 6 bases at V and 8 bases at J, with 22 bases between. The CDR3 totals 16 residues. In DNA form, the CDR3 reads TGTGCCAGCAGCCAAGATAGGAGACGCTCAGGAGAAAAACTGTTTTTT. Its protein product is CASSQDRRRSGEKLFF.

The chain couples TRBV7-2 to TRBJ1-2; tentative D call: TRBD1 (5 bases). Germline V gene sequence: CDR1 SGHTA, CDR2 FQGNSA. This CDR3 has 16 amino acids. V was clipped by 1 base and J by 4 bases, with 16 bases between them. The CDR3: CASSLVLRDLTYGYTF. The CDR3 DNA reads TGTGCCAGCAGCTTAGTGTTACGGGACCTCACCTATGGCTACACCTTC.

Concerning this clonotype: A much larger clone lies one base from this, so it may be a read error. Here the CDR3 omits its conserved ending phenylalanine or tryptophan, so a read error is the likely source. The rearrangement uses TRBV20-1 and TRBJ1-6; 9 bases are a match to TRBD1. Losses at the gene ends were 2 bases for V and 7 bases for J; bases not matched to a gene: 6. This CDR3 has 15 amino acids. Germline V lookup: CDR1 DFQATT, CDR2 SNEGSKA (reference sequence). The CDR3 DNA is TGCAGTGCTAGATACATGACAGGGGGGAATTCACCCCTCCACCTT. Translated, it gives CSARYMTGGNSPLHL.

This clonotype has a count of ten or more. The chain combines TRBV7-2 with TRBJ2-7; 7 nucleotides match TRBD1. The CDR3 runs 15 residues. The germline V gene encodes CDR1 SGHTA and CDR2 FQGNSA. Trimming cost V 2 bases and J 3 bases; bases outside gene matches: 7. DNA of the CDR3: TGTGCCAGCAGCTTATCCCAGGCAGGGGGCTACGAGCAGTACTTC. It translates to CASSLSQAGGYEQYF.

This clonotype was found many times. The chain combines TRBV6-5 with TRBJ2-5, with TRBD2 identical over 11 bases. This CDR3 is 15 amino acids long. Germline V gene data show CDR1 as MNHEY and CDR2 as SVGAGI. Trimming took 6 bases from V and 6 from J; bases not matched to a gene: 9. The CDR3 coding sequence is TGTGCCAGCAGCCCCGGGACTAGCGGACGGAAGACCCAGTACTTC. It yields the protein CASSPGTSGRKTQYF.

Here the CDR3 reads CSAQGGSAQETQYF. The CDR3 bases are TGCAGTGCTCAGGGTGGATCAGCCCAAGAGACCCAGTACTTC. The V call is TRBV20-1, the J call TRBJ2-5, with D perhaps TRBD1 (5 bases). CDR3 length equals 14 residues. Germline CDR1 and CDR2: DFQATT and SNEGSKA (reference sequence). Trimming took off 5 bases at V and 1 base at J, with 14 bases between the two ends.

Notes on this clonotype: This CDR3 is missing its conserved last phenylalanine or tryptophan, likely due to a read error. The rearrangement links TRBV4-3 to TRBJ1-6; D not resolved. The ends were cut back, 2 bases at V and 6 bases at J, with 8 bases in the middle. The CDR3 spans 14 residues. The germline V gene has CDR1 LGHNA and CDR2 YSLEER. Here the CDR3 DNA reads TGCGCCAGCAGCCAATCGGAGGGTAATTCACCCCTCCACCTT. Translating it yields CASSQSEGNSPLHL.

Turning to this clonotype: A much larger clone lies one base from this, so it may be a read error. The rearrangement uses TRBV2 and TRBJ1-2; maybe TRBD1 (5 bases). Trimming cost V 8 bases and J 6 bases, with 25 bases left between them. The CDR3 has 16 amino acids. The germline CDR1 and CDR2 sequences are SNHLY and FYNNEI. The CDR3: CASLPTGTALAHGYTF. The CDR3 nucleotides are TGTGCCAGCCTACCGACCGGGACCGCTTTGGCTCATGGCTACACCTTC.

A word on this clonotype: A much more abundant neighbour one base away suggests this may be a read error. The chain uses TRBV6-5 and TRBJ2-3; 16 bases line up with TRBD2. The CDR3 covers 15 residues. Germline V lookup: CDR1 MNHEY, CDR2 SVGAGI. The trim removed 5 bases at V and 4 bases at J, leaving 0 bases unmatched. This CDR3 reads CASSGTSGGADTQYF. CDR3 nucleotide sequence: TGTGCCAGCAGTGGGACTAGCGGGGGGGCAGATACGCAGTATTTT.

Comment on this clonotype: This may be a read error, as it is one base from a much larger clone. The chain links TRBV7-3 to TRBJ1-1; D is unresolved. Germline assignment: CDR1 SGHTA and CDR2 FQGTGA. The V gene lost 6 bases and the J gene lost 1 base, with 21 bases spanning the gap. The length of the CDR3 is 17 residues. The CDR3 sequence is CASRYLRSAPGNTEAFF. The CDR3 bases are TGTGCCAGCAGATACCTCCGCAGCGCACCGGGGAACACTGAAGCTTTCTTT.

This clonotype was seen once. V gene TRBV30 combines with J gene TRBJ1-1, with D hard to call. CDR3 length: 11 residues. Trimming removed 0 bases at V and 2 bases at J, with 1 base between. The germline gives CDR1 GTSNPN, CDR2 SVGIG (reference sequence). CDR3 DNA sequence: TGTGCCTGGAGTGTAAACACTGAAGCTTTCTTT. It encodes CAWSVNTEAFF.

This clonotype has ten or more counts. This chain joins TRBV7-9 and TRBJ1-4; D may be TRBD1 (5 bases). The CDR3 is made up of 12 amino acids. The V gene's germline CDR1 is SEHNR and CDR2 FQNEAQ (reference sequence). The V gene lost 2 bases and the J gene lost 9 bases, with 7 bases spanning the gap. In nucleotides, the CDR3 is TGTGCCAGCAGCTTACCAGGGCAAAAACTGTTTTTT. Translating gives CASSLPGQKLFF.

This clonotype was seen ten or more times. This rearrangement joins TRBV7-9 to TRBJ2-2; D is undetermined. The CDR3 contains 13 residues. Trimming shortened V by 5 bases and J by 7 bases, and 11 bases separated the two germline ends. In germline, CDR1 is SEHNR, CDR2 FQNEAQ (reference sequence). In nucleotides, the CDR3 is TGTGCCAGCAGCCCTCTCCTACGCGGGGAGCTGTTTTTT. Its translation is CASSPLLRGELFF.

This clonotype was picked up one time. The chain uses TRBV18 and TRBJ1-5; 8 bases map to TRBD1. The V gene end was trimmed by 3 bases and the J gene end by 6 bases; junction bases not matched to a gene: 16. Germline V CDR1 and CDR2: KGHSH, LQKENI. The CDR3 spans 18 residues. DNA for the CDR3: TGTGCCAGCTCACCGGTGGGGACAGGCTATGTGAAGACTCAGCCCCAGCATTTT. It translates to CASSPVGTGYVKTQPQHF.

J is TRBJ2-5 and V is TRBV27; 8 bases line up with TRBD1. From germline, CDR1 is MNHEY and CDR2 SMNVEV (reference sequence). The CDR3 totals 14 residues. The J segment lost 7 bases and the V segment lost 8 bases, leaving 12 bases of the junction unmatched. The CDR3 sequence: CASRTQGDWGTQYF. CDR3 sequence (DNA): TGTGCCAGCCGTACACAGGGGGATTGGGGGACCCAGTACTTC.

This clonotype was found a few times. The genes are TRBV7-8 and TRBJ2-7; D is perhaps TRBD2 (5 bases). Trimming removed 4 bases at V and 0 bases at J, with 13 bases between. This CDR3 comprises 15 residues. The germline gives CDR1 SGHVS, CDR2 FQNEAQ. CDR3 in DNA: TGTGCCAGCAGCTCAAGGGCTAGCAGCTCCTACGAGCAGTACTTC. This sequence encodes CASSSRASSSYEQYF.

V usage is TRBV15 and J usage is TRBJ1-2, with TRBD1 matching 7 bases. The CDR3 is 15 residues long. V shed 0 bases and J 2 bases; nucleotides not matched to a gene: 3. In germline, CDR1 is LNHNV, CDR2 YYDKDF (reference sequence). The CDR3 loop reads CATSRDRGQNYGYTF. The CDR3 region has the DNA TGTGCCACCAGCAGAGATCGGGGACAGAACTATGGCTACACCTTC.

This clonotype showed up just a few times. The V call is TRBV20-1, the J call TRBJ2-7; D gene uncertain. CDR3 length equals 13 residues. CDR1 is DFQATT and CDR2 is SNEGSKA in the germline V gene (reference sequence). V was cut by 1 base and J by 2 bases, with 9 bases left in between. This chain's CDR3 is CSARGAFPYEQYF. The CDR3 DNA follows: TGCAGTGCTAGAGGAGCCTTCCCCTACGAGCAGTACTTC.

A single count supports this clonotype. The rearrangement joins TRBV15 to TRBJ1-5; TRBD1 agrees at 7 bases. V was pared by 5 bases and J by 6 bases, with 7 bases of the junction left unmatched. This CDR3 comprises 14 residues. Germline V gives CDR1 LNHNV, CDR2 YYDKDF (reference sequence). CDR3 in DNA: TGTGCCACCAGCGTTTCAGGGGGGACTCAGCCCCAGCATTTT. The encoded protein is CATSVSGGTQPQHF.

This clonotype showed up many times. V gene TRBV11-2 combines with J gene TRBJ2-7; perhaps TRBD1 as D (6 bases). Per the germline V gene, CDR1 is SGHAT and CDR2 is FQNNGV. V was pared by 4 bases and J by 4 bases, with 14 bases between. CDR3 length equals 14 residues. The CDR3 DNA is TGTGCCAGCAGCTACACCGGGACAAGATACGAGCAGTACTTC. Protein sequence: CASSYTGTRYEQYF.

A few counts support this clonotype. The junction departs from the called germline gene at one end, perhaps through a read error. The V call is TRBV5-4, the J call TRBJ2-7; a possible D gene is TRBD1 (5 bases). Germline V CDR1 and CDR2: SGHNT, YYREEE (reference sequence). There are 16 residues in the CDR3. In DNA form, the CDR3 reads TGCGCCAGCAGCCAAGATGGGGCTCCAGAACCTTCCGAGCAGTACTTC. Amino acids: CASSQDGAPEPSEQYF.

This sequence joins TRBV28 and TRBJ2-5, with 14 bases fitting TRBD2. CDR1 and CDR2 (germline): MDHEN, SYDVKM. V lost 6 bases to trimming and J lost 5 bases; unmatched junction nucleotides: 11. The CDR3 runs to 17 residues. The CDR3 sequence is CASRAPTSGRDRETQYF. The CDR3 DNA is TGTGCCAGCAGGGCCCCGACTAGCGGGAGGGATCGGGAGACCCAGTACTTC.

The chain has TRBV20-1 and TRBJ1-5; TRBD1 aligns across 9 bases. The CDR3 has 14 residues. Looked up from germline, CDR1 is DFQATT and CDR2 is SNEGSKA (reference sequence). The V gene end was trimmed by 0 bases and the J gene end by 7 bases; junction bases not matched to a gene: 4. This CDR3 reads CSARDSTGGQPQHF. As DNA, the CDR3 is TGCAGTGCTAGAGATTCCACAGGGGGCCAGCCCCAGCATTTT.

A few counts support this clonotype. The rearrangement links TRBV2 to TRBJ2-5; TRBD1 matches at 11 bases. Germline V gene data show CDR1 as SNHLY and CDR2 as FYNNEI. This CDR3 has 15 residues. J gave up 4 bases and V 6 bases, and 7 bases lay outside the gene matches. The CDR3 coding sequence is TGTGCCAGCAGGAGGACAGGGGGCTTAGGAGAGACCCAGTACTTC. This translates into CASRRTGGLGETQYF.

This clonotype was observed a handful of times. The chain links TRBV4-1 to TRBJ1-3, with 8 positions matching TRBD1. Germline lookup yields CDR1 MGHRA and CDR2 YSYEKL. The CDR3 consists of 17 residues. J gave up 0 bases and V 0 bases, and 4 bases lay outside the gene matches. The CDR3 DNA is TGCGCCAGCAGCCAAGAGAGGACAGGGAGCTCTGGAAACACCATATATTTT. Translating gives CASSQERTGSSGNTIYF.

This clonotype was counted ten times or more. The chain employs TRBV12-3 or TRBV12-4 and TRBJ1-5; D is uncertain. The CDR3 totals 16 residues. With 2 bases removed from V and 5 bases from J, the gap between germline ends came to 16 bases. CDR3 DNA sequence: TGTGCCAGCAGTTTAATGGCTCCTCTGGTGGATCAGCCCCAGCATTTT. Translating it yields CASSLMAPLVDQPQHF.